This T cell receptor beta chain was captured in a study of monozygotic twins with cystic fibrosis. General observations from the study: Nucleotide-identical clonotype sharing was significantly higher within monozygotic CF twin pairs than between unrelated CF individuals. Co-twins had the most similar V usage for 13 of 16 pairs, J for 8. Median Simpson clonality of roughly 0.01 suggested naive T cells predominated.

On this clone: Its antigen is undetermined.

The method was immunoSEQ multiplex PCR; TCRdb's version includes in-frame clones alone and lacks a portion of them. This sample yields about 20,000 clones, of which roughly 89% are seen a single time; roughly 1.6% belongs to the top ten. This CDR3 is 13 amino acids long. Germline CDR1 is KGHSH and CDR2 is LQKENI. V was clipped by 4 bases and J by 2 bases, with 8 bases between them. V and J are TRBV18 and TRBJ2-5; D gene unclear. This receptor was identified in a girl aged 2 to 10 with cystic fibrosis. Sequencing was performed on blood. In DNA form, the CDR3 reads TGTGCCAGCTCACTCTCAATACAAGAGACCCAGTACTTC. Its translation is CASSLSIQETQYF.